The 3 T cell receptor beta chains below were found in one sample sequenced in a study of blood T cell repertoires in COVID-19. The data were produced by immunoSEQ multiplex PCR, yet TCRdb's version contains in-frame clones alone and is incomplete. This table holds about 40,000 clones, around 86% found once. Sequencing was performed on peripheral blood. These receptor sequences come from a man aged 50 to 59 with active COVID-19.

The CDR3 DNA sequence: TGCGCCAGCAGTCCAGGGACAAACGAGGCAGATACGCAGTATTTT. This codes for CASSPGTNEADTQYF. This chain links TRBV4-3 with TRBJ2-3; weak D call: TRBD1 (6 bases). CDR1 and CDR2 from the germline V gene are LGHNA and YSLEER. Trimming left V 6 bases short and J 4 bases short, with 17 bases between. CDR3 length: 15 amino acids.

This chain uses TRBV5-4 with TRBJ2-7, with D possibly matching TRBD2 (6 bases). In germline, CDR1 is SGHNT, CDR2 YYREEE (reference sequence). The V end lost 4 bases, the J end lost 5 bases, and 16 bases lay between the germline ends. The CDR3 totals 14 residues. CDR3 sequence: CASSPGLGGNEQYF. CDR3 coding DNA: TGTGCCAGCAGCCCGGGACTGGGCGGAAACGAGCAGTACTTC.

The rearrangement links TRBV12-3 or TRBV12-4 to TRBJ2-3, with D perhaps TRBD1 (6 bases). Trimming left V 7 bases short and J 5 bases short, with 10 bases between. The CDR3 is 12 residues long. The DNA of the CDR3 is TGTGCCAGCAAGGGGGATGGAGATACGCAGTATTTT. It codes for CASKGDGDTQYF.